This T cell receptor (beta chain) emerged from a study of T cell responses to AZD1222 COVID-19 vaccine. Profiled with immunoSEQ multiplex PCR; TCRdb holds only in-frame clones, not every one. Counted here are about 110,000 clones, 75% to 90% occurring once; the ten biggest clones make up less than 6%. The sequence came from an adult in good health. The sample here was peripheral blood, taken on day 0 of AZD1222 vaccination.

The CDR3 bases are TGTGCCAGCAGCCAAGATCAGGCAGCGATTAATTCACCCCTCCACTTT. Translation gives CASSQDQAAINSPLHF. The J gene is TRBJ1-6, the V gene TRBV3-1 (or the pseudogene TRBV3-2); D is unresolved. V gave up 0 bases and J gave up 6 bases, with 12 bases separating them. Germline V gene sequence: CDR1 LGHDT, CDR2 YNNKEL (reference sequence). The CDR3 consists of 16 residues.